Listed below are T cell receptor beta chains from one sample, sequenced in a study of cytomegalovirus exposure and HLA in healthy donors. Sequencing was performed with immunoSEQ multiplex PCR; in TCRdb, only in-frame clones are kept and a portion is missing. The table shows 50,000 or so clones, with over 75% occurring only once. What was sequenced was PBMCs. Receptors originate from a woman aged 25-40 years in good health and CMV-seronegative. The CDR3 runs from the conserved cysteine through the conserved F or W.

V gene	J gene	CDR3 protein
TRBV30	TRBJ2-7	CAWRTRTNSQRLASSYEQYF
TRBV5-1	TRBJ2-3	CASSLDSSTDTQYF
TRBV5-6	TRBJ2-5	CASSSRTSGQESQYF
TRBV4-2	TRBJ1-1	CASSQDTRNTEAFF
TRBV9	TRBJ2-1	CASSVETSGSNEQFF
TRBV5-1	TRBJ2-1	CASSHKNNEQFF
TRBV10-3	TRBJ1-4	CAISDSRGDEKLFF
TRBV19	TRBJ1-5	CASTPTGGRGQPQHF
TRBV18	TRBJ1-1	CASSPPTGVTEAFF
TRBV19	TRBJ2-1	CASSHLGTVAHNEQFF
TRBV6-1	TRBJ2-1	CASSPMAYNEQFF
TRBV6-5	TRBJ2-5	CASSYEASGIKTQYF
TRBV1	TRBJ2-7	CTSSGLFYEQYF
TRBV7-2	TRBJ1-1	CASSYRGLDTEAFF
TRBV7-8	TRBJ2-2	CASSFGASNTGELFF
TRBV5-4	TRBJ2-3	CASSPPPPTDTQYF
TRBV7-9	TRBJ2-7	CASSPGTGVEQYF
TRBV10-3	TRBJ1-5	CAIREQPNQPQHF
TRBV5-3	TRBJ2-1	CARSGSGKRNEQFF
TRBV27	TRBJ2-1	CASSFWARGDNEQFF
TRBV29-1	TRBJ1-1	CSVEGTPGTEAFF
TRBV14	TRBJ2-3	CASSRIHRSGKADTQYF
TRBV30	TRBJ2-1	CAWSGAVEQFF
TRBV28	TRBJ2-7	CASSSTGTGGLDEQYF
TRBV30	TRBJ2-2	CAWSVLASAGELFF
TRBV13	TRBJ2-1	CASSRQRDTYNEQFF
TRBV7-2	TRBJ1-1	CASSLAPGELTEAFF
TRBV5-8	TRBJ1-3	CASSFLGQGNTIYF
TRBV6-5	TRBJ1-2	CASISGDLFGGYTF
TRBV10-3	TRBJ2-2	CAISESAGYGELFF
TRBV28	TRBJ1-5	CASRSHGGSNQPQHF
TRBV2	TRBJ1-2	CASRPPGALSWGYTF
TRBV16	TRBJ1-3	CASSQARGRDTIYF
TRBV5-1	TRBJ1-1	CASSSIPTGAVGNTEAFF
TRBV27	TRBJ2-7	CASSLFGTYEQYF
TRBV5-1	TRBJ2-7	CASSGSDRNEQYF
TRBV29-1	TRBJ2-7	CSVRLAREGDEQYF
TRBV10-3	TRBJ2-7	CAISPPSGTGASYEQYF
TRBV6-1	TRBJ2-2	CASREGQGITGELFF
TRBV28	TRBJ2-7	CASTAGLAGGYEQYF
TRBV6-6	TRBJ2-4	CASSLPEGIQYF
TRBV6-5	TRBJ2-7	CASSKDRNEQYF
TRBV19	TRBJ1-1	CASSIDRGNTEAFF
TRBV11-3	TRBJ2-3	CASSRGLAGGTQYF
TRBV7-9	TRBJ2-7	CASSYGASGGISSYEQYF
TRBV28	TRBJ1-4	CASRPSSNEKLFF
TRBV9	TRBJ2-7	CASSPSGTGGVETYF
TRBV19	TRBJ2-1	CASSWASYSFSSYNEQFF
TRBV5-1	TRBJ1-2	CASSVPTGSHGYTF
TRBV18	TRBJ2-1	CASSPLAGTHNEQFF
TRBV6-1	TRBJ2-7	CASSGPAGGLAAGEQYF
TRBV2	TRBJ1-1	CASSSGTGEFTEAFF
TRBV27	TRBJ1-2	CASSSADRVYGYTF
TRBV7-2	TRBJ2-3	CASSKSGRDTQYF
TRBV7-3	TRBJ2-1	CASSSPGQGSGEQFF
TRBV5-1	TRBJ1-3	CASSEFSSSGNTIYF
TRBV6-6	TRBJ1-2	CASSLSQGSLYGYTF
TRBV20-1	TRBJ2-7	CSARQGVEQYF